This T cell receptor beta chain was profiled in a study of OX40 agonist ivuxolimab in advanced cancers. Study overall: Administration of intravenous ivuxolimab to patients occurred every 2 weeks at 0.01 to 10 mg/kg. Patients with prior anti-PD-1, anti-PD-L1 or anti-CTLA-4 therapy were eligible; less than 50% had some. Study conclusions and caveats: With doses of 0.1 to 3.0 mg/kg, CD4+ and CD8+ blood T cells had undergone clonal expansion by week 6. Partial responders dosed at 0.1-3.0 mg/kg displayed clonal expansion ranking among the lowest.

The repertoire was sequenced with immunoSEQ multiplex PCR; TCRdb's copy has only in-frame clones and lacks some. The sample carries around 80,000 clones, around 86% recorded once. V lost 3 bases and J lost 5; bases outside the gene matches: 9. Germline V lookup: CDR1 GTSNPN, CDR2 SVGIG (reference sequence). CDR3 length: 16 residues. A note on this clone: The antigen remains undetermined.

The source is an adult with an advanced solid tumor such as melanoma, head and neck, liver or kidney cancer. The chain recombines TRBV30 with TRBJ2-5; 13 nucleotides match TRBD2. Sequenced material: CD4+ or CD8+ T cells sorted from blood, taken in a trial of the OX40 agonist ivuxolimab. DNA for the CDR3: TGTGCCTGGAGCGCCGGGACTAGCGGGATGGGGGAGACCCAGTACTTC. The encoded protein is CAWSAGTSGMGETQYF.